This T cell receptor (beta chain) came from a study of human T cells and chemical hapten exposure. TCRdb ran MiXCR on the RACE reads and lists one entry per CDR3 protein. The table shows more than 80,000 distinct CDR3 sequences, with 11% occurring only once. This clonotype has a count of ten or more. This CDR3 has 14 amino acids. V was shortened by 3 bases and J by 8 bases, with 13 bases between the two germline ends. Germline CDR1 reads MDHEN; CDR2 reads SYDVKM. Time point meaning: patch test 3, about 24 weeks after DPC sensitization. Treatment noted: therapeutic diphenylcyclopropenone sensitization with weekly scalp DPC.

The sample consisted of whole blood, taken in connection with sensitization to the hapten diphenylcyclopropenone (DPC). The V and J genes are TRBV28 and TRBJ2-2; D ambiguous. The receptor was derived from a woman between 45 and 65 years old with alopecia areata. Some clones in this sample may be carry-over from other donors' samples. CDR3 region: CASSLGHPGGELFF. The CDR3 DNA reads TGTGCCAGCAGTTTGGGCCACCCGGGTGGGGAGCTGTTTTTT. Variable domain in full (rest from reference TRBV28 and TRBJ2-2): DVKVTQSSRYLVKRTGEKVFLECVQDMDHENMFWYRQDPGLGLRLIYFSYDVKMKEKGDIPEGYSVSREKKERFSLILESASTNQTSMYLCASSLGHPGGELFFGEGSRLTVL.